Below are 25 T cell receptor beta chains sequenced from a single sample in a study of CD8 T cells in Susac syndrome. RNA totalling 0.5 to 1 ug underwent reverse transcription with random hexamers. TCRdb processed the immunoSEQ multiplex PCR reads anew with MiXCR; each CDR3 protein has one entry. Of some 300,000 distinct CDR3 sequences in the sample, approximately 85% are singletons; the top ten hold 0.21%. Sample: CD8+ T cells from PBMCs. The receptors were sampled from a human donor with multiple sclerosis.

The chain employs TRBV7-8 and TRBJ2-2, with no clear D. Germline V CDR1 and CDR2: SGHVS, FQNEAQ. This CDR3 comprises 18 residues. V dropped 5 bases and J dropped 3 bases, with 22 bases sitting between them. The CDR3 loop reads CASSITPGHSWDTGELFF. The CDR3 DNA reads TGTGCCAGCAGCATTACTCCGGGCCACAGTTGGGACACCGGGGAGCTGTTTTTT.

This clonotype has just one count. The chain employs TRBV4-3 and TRBJ2-7; possibly TRBD2 for D (6 bases). The CDR3 covers 14 residues. Trimming took 0 bases from V and 2 from J, leaving 8 bases between them. Germline-derived CDR1 and CDR2 are LGHNA and YSLEER. The CDR3 here is CASSQDSGAYEQYF. In DNA, the CDR3 is TGCGCCAGCAGCCAAGATTCGGGGGCCTACGAGCAGTACTTC.

As regards this clonotype: One end of the junction varies from germline; a read error may be responsible. The chain combines TRBV13 with TRBJ2-7; the match to TRBD2 covers 10 bases. CDR1 PRHDT and CDR2 FYEKMQ come from the germline V gene (reference sequence). The CDR3 runs 15 residues. The CDR3 DNA reads TGCACCAGCAGCTTCCTACTAGCGGGACTTTACGAGCAGTACTTC. This gives the protein CTSSFLLAGLYEQYF.

The chain links TRBV2 to TRBJ2-1, with D possibly matching TRBD2 (5 bases). Germline V CDR1 and CDR2: SNHLY, FYNNEI. The length of the CDR3 is 16 residues. The V gene lost 0 bases and the J gene lost 2 bases, with 11 bases spanning the gap. CDR3 coding DNA: TGTGCCAGCAGTGAAGCTAAGGCGGGTGCCTACAATGAGCAGTTCTTC. Translated, it gives CASSEAKAGAYNEQFF. The variable domain in full, completed from reference TRBV2 and TRBJ2-1, reads EPEVTQTPSHQVTQMGQEVILRCVPISNHLYFYWYRQILGQKVEFLVSFYNNEISEKSEIFDDQFSVERPDGSNFTLKIRSTKLEDSAMYFCASSEAKAGAYNEQFFGPGTRLTVL.

This clonotype was counted a few times. The chain is built from TRBV25-1 and TRBJ2-7; possible D gene TRBD2, 6 bases. Germline lookup yields CDR1 MGHDK and CDR2 SYGVNS. CDR3 length: 15 amino acids. The germline V and J ends were trimmed by 1 base and 0 bases, with 10 bases remaining between them. The CDR3 nucleotides read TGTGCCAGCAGTGAATGGGGGGTCAGCTCCTACGAGCAGTACTTC. Its translation: CASSEWGVSSYEQYF.

This clonotype has a single count. This chain joins TRBV7-6 and TRBJ1-3; a possible D gene is TRBD1 (5 bases). Trimming took off 4 bases at V and 8 bases at J, with 15 bases between the two ends. This CDR3 is 14 amino acids long. Germline lookup yields CDR1 SGHVS and CDR2 FNYEAQ. This CDR3 reads CASSSDDSTDTIYF. CDR3 coding DNA: TGTGCCAGCAGCTCTGATGACAGTACGGACACCATATATTTT.

The chain recombines TRBV6-1 with TRBJ1-2, with a weak D call TRBD1 (5 bases). The CDR3 has 14 amino acids. From germline, CDR1 is MNHNS and CDR2 SASEGT. The V end lost 4 bases, the J end lost 2 bases, and 11 bases lay between the germline ends. CDR3 residues: CASSARDWNYGYTF. The CDR3 coding sequence is TGTGCCAGCAGTGCCCGGGACTGGAACTATGGCTACACCTTC.

This clonotype was counted once. The chain joins TRBV6-1 to TRBJ2-1, with a possible D match to TRBD1 (5 bases). CDR3 length: 17 residues. Germline V gene lookup returns CDR1 MNHNS and CDR2 SASEGT. V was shortened by 5 bases and J by 4 bases, with 21 bases between the two germline ends. CDR3 DNA sequence: TGTGCCAGCAGTAATACCGACGGTAGGGGAATGTACAATGAGCAGTTCTTC. Protein sequence: CASSNTDGRGMYNEQFF.

V usage is TRBV7-9 and J usage is TRBJ2-5, with D perhaps matching TRBD2 (5 bases). Trimming shortened V by 5 bases and J by 1 base, and 23 bases separated the two germline ends. Germline V gene data show CDR1 as SEHNR and CDR2 as FQNEAQ (reference sequence). The CDR3 spans 18 residues. The CDR3 DNA reads as TGTGCCAGCAGCCAATTCCTGAAGGGAGAGGACGGCCAAGAGACCCAGTACTTC. The encoded protein is CASSQFLKGEDGQETQYF.

This clonotype was detected only once. The V gene is TRBV7-8, the J gene TRBJ2-2; D is perhaps TRBD2 (5 bases). Germline CDR1 reads SGHVS; CDR2 reads FQNEAQ. The CDR3 covers 15 residues. Trimming shortened V by 1 base and J by 3 bases, and 9 bases separated the two germline ends. In DNA, the CDR3 is TGTGCCAGCAGCTTAGGCGGACTTTACACCGGGGAGCTGTTTTTT. Translated, it gives CASSLGGLYTGELFF.

The rearrangement links TRBV28 to TRBJ2-1; TRBD2 aligns across 12 bases. The ends lost 5 bases at V and 9 bases at J; junction bases unmatched: 14. This CDR3 has 17 amino acids. Germline V gives CDR1 MDHEN, CDR2 SYDVKM. The CDR3 region is CASSPEPGLAGLSEQFF. Here the CDR3 DNA reads TGTGCCAGCAGTCCTGAACCGGGACTAGCGGGCTTAAGTGAGCAGTTCTTC.

The chain has TRBV21-1 and TRBJ2-1; TRBD1, the table's D call, lacks a check against the DNA. TRBV21-1 is described as a pseudogene. The CDR3 sequence is 15 residues long. CDR3 in amino acids: CASSKAPGVANEQFF. CDR3 sequence (DNA): TGTGCCAGCAGCAAAGCGCCAGGGGTCGCAAATGAGCAGTTCTTC.

The chain is built from TRBV20-1 and TRBJ2-7; no clear D. The length of the CDR3 is 11 residues. Per germline, CDR1 DFQATT and CDR2 SNEGSKA (reference sequence). The V end lost 3 bases, the J end lost 2 bases, and 5 bases lay between the germline ends. This CDR3 reads CSASDPYEQYF. The CDR3 bases are TGCAGTGCTAGCGACCCCTACGAGCAGTACTTC.

This clonotype was counted once. The V gene is TRBV3-1, the J gene TRBJ2-1; D is perhaps TRBD2 (5 bases). Germline CDR1 and CDR2: LGHDT and YNNKEL (reference sequence). The CDR3 runs 16 residues. V was cut by 4 bases and J by 1 base, with 14 bases left in between. CDR3 residues: CASSPQRTGSYNEQFF. The CDR3 DNA reads TGTGCCAGCAGCCCGCAGCGAACGGGGTCCTACAATGAGCAGTTCTTC.

V is TRBV6-5 and J is TRBJ2-3; TRBD1 aligns across 9 bases. The CDR3 loop spans 14 amino acids. The germline gives CDR1 MNHEY, CDR2 SVGAGI. The V segment lost 6 bases and the J segment 4 bases; nucleotides outside the gene matches: 5. As DNA, the CDR3 is TGTGCCAGCAGCCGGGGACAGGGCGCAGATACGCAGTATTTT. This gives the protein CASSRGQGADTQYF.

This chain joins TRBV28 and TRBJ2-2, with 8 bases that match TRBD1. CDR1 is MDHEN, CDR2 SYDVKM, per germline. The CDR3 contains 16 residues. V lost 3 bases to trimming and J lost 1 base; unmatched junction nucleotides: 4. Written as DNA, the CDR3 is TGTGCCAGCAGTTTTCCTGACAGGGGGAACACCGGGGAGCTGTTTTTT. Its translation is CASSFPDRGNTGELFF. Full variable domain (missing parts from reference TRBV28 and TRBJ2-2): DVKVTQSSRYLVKRTGEKVFLECVQDMDHENMFWYRQDPGLGLRLIYFSYDVKMKEKGDIPEGYSVSREKKERFSLILESASTNQTSMYLCASSFPDRGNTGELFFGEGSRLTVL.

This clonotype showed up just a few times. The J gene is TRBJ1-4, the V gene TRBV27, with a weak D call TRBD1 (5 bases). The V end was cut by 3 bases, the J end by 3 bases, with 5 bases between. Germline CDR1 and CDR2: MNHEY and SMNVEV (reference sequence). This CDR3 has 13 residues. For the CDR3, the DNA is TGTGCCAGCAGTTTGGGGGCTAATGAAAAACTGTTTTTT. Its translation: CASSLGANEKLFF.

J is TRBJ2-7 and V is TRBV27; 8 nucleotides align to TRBD1. CDR1 is MNHEY and CDR2 is SMNVEV in the germline V gene (reference sequence). The CDR3 length is 13 residues. Losses at the gene ends were 3 bases for V and 3 bases for J; bases not matched to a gene: 1. The CDR3 loop reads CASSLTGDYEQYF. The CDR3, as DNA: TGTGCCAGCAGTTTGACAGGGGACTACGAGCAGTACTTC.

The rearrangement links TRBV7-9 to TRBJ2-7; D unresolved. The CDR3 runs to 14 residues. CDR1 and CDR2 (germline): SEHNR, FQNEAQ (reference sequence). V lost 2 bases to trimming and J lost 4 bases, with 12 bases between them. CDR3 in DNA: TGTGCCAGCAGCTTAAATCTTAATGGTTACGAGCAGTACTTC. Its protein product is CASSLNLNGYEQYF.

The rearrangement links TRBV29-1 to TRBJ2-7, with 7 bases identical to TRBD2. Germline trimming cut 4 bases from V and 2 bases from J; bases unmatched to any gene: 8. Looked up from germline, CDR1 is SQVTM and CDR2 is ANQGSEA. The CDR3 sequence is 14 residues long. The chain's CDR3 is CSVVPAGITYEQYF. As DNA, the CDR3 is TGCAGCGTTGTACCAGCGGGAATAACCTACGAGCAGTACTTC.

This clonotype was seen more than once but under ten times. The rearrangement joins TRBV28 to TRBJ2-5, with 7 bases lining up with TRBD2. The germline CDR1 and CDR2 sequences are MDHEN and SYDVKM. V shed 4 bases and J 1 base; nucleotides not matched to a gene: 3. This CDR3 spans 14 amino acids. CDR3 loop: CASSSWTSQETQYF. CDR3 DNA sequence: TGTGCCAGCAGTTCCTGGACTAGCCAAGAGACCCAGTACTTC. The variable domain in full, with the rest retrieved from reference TRBV28 and TRBJ2-5, is DVKVTQSSRYLVKRTGEKVFLECVQDMDHENMFWYRQDPGLGLRLIYFSYDVKMKEKGDIPEGYSVSREKKERFSLILESASTNQTSMYLCASSSWTSQETQYFGPGTRLLVL.

This chain links TRBV11-2 with TRBJ2-7, with a possible D match to TRBD2 (5 bases). V gave up 4 bases and J gave up 2 bases, with 6 bases separating them. This CDR3 spans 12 amino acids. Germline loops: CDR1 SGHAT, CDR2 FQNNGV. CDR3 in amino acids: CASSSGAYEQYF. The CDR3 DNA follows: TGTGCCAGCAGCTCCGGGGCCTACGAGCAGTACTTC.

This clonotype was seen once. The chain recombines TRBV28 with TRBJ2-7; D not certain. Germline loops: CDR1 MDHEN, CDR2 SYDVKM. V lost 6 bases and J 2 bases, leaving 17 bases between the germline ends. The CDR3 totals 15 residues. CDR3 in amino acids: CASSRGGMRPYEQYF. The CDR3 DNA follows: TGTGCCAGCAGCCGCGGCGGCATGAGGCCCTACGAGCAGTACTTC.

This clonotype has just one count. The rearrangement uses TRBV7-9 and TRBJ1-1; TRBD1 aligns across 8 bases. CDR1 and CDR2 from the germline V gene are SEHNR and FQNEAQ (reference sequence). V lost 4 bases and J lost 5; bases outside the gene matches: 6. This CDR3 is 14 amino acids long. CDR3 DNA: TGTGCCAGCAGCTCGCAGGGGGCCTGGACTGAAGCTTTCTTT. Its translation is CASSSQGAWTEAFF.

This chain uses TRBV25-1 with TRBJ2-7; 7 bases match TRBD1. This CDR3 has 14 residues. Trimming took 5 bases from V and 6 from J; bases not matched to a gene: 10. CDR1 and CDR2 (germline): MGHDK, SYGVNS. The CDR3 DNA is TGTGCCAGCAGTTGCCAGGGGGTAAAGTGCGAGCAGTACTTC. Amino acid sequence: CASSCQGVKCEQYF.